This passage covers 19 T cell receptor beta chains from one sample sequenced in a study of blood T cells in healthy people across ages. PCR was performed a second time for roughly 7 to 12 cycles using a sample-barcoded 5' primer and a J-beta primer mix. TCRdb reanalysed the 5' RACE reads using MiXCR and keeps one entry per CDR3 protein. The table records 790,000 or so distinct CDR3 sequences, 56% of them present only once. The sequencing sample was made of blood. Receptors originate from a man aged 35-49 years in good health.

The V call is TRBV28, the J call TRBJ2-2; 9 bases are a match to TRBD1. V was pared by 6 bases and J by 5 bases, with 13 bases of the junction left unmatched. The germline V gene encodes CDR1 MDHEN and CDR2 SYDVKM. The CDR3 extends over 17 amino acids. CDR3 region: CASSRDRDFSVTGELFF. DNA for the CDR3: TGTGCCAGCAGCCGGGACAGGGATTTTTCGGTTACCGGGGAGCTGTTTTTT.

CDR3 bases: TGCAGTGCTAGAGATCTTTCTGAACTCGGTGGCACTGAAGCTTTCTTT. Its protein product is CSARDLSELGGTEAFF. The chain is built from TRBV20-1 and TRBJ1-1; D gene uncertain. V was trimmed by 0 bases and J by 4 bases, leaving 18 bases between them. Germline-derived CDR1 and CDR2 are DFQATT and SNEGSKA (reference sequence). This CDR3 is 16 amino acids long.

Remarks on this clonotype: The junction differs from germline at one of its ends, possibly a read error. The V gene is TRBV7-2, the J gene TRBJ1-2; 7 nucleotides match TRBD1. This CDR3 is 15 amino acids long. Per the germline V gene, CDR1 is SGHTA and CDR2 is FQGNSA. The CDR3 protein is CAGSPRQGPNYGYTF. Written as DNA, the CDR3 is TGTGCCGGCAGCCCCAGACAGGGACCTAACTATGGCTACACCTTC.

This clonotype has just a few counts. The gene calls are TRBV6-2 or TRBV6-3 and TRBJ2-1; D may be TRBD1 (6 bases). The germline V gene has CDR1 MNHEY and CDR2 SVGEGT. The CDR3 runs 13 residues. V was shortened by 5 bases and J by 13 bases, with 18 bases between the two germline ends. The CDR3 DNA follows: TGTGCCAGCAGTCTCGACAGGTTAAAGGGTCAGTTCTTC. This sequence encodes CASSLDRLKGQFF.

This chain links TRBV2 with TRBJ2-3; D unclear. V lost 8 bases and J 0 bases, leaving 15 bases between the germline ends. CDR1 SNHLY and CDR2 FYNNEI come from the germline V gene. The CDR3 sequence is 15 residues long. CDR3 protein: CASLSLTDSTDTQYF. In nucleotides, the CDR3 is TGTGCCAGCCTTAGTTTGACGGACAGCACAGATACGCAGTATTTT.

The gene calls are TRBV29-1 and TRBJ2-3, with D perhaps TRBD1 (5 bases). Trimming removed 7 bases at V and 5 bases at J, with 13 bases between. There are 12 residues in the CDR3. The germline gives CDR1 SQVTM, CDR2 ANQGSEA. This chain's CDR3 is CSALERGDTQYF. The CDR3 nucleotides are TGCAGCGCCTTGGAAAGGGGAGATACGCAGTATTTT.

The J gene is TRBJ2-5, the V gene TRBV5-1, with D unclear. CDR3 length: 14 residues. V lost 0 bases to trimming and J lost 5 bases, with 11 bases between them. CDR1 SGHRS and CDR2 YFSETQ come from the germline V gene. CDR3 sequence: CASSLALGRETQYF. The DNA of the CDR3 is TGCGCCAGCAGCTTGGCCCTAGGAAGGGAGACCCAGTACTTC.

This chain connects TRBV7-3 to TRBJ2-4; D is ambiguous. Trimming removed 4 bases at V and 8 bases at J, with 9 bases between. There are 12 residues in the CDR3. Germline V gene data show CDR1 as SGHTA and CDR2 as FQGTGA. The CDR3 nucleotides read TGTGCCAGCAGCTCCCCGGGCGACATTCAGTACTTC. Translation gives CASSSPGDIQYF.

J is TRBJ2-4 and V is TRBV28, with 9 bases matching TRBD1. The germline V gene encodes CDR1 MDHEN and CDR2 SYDVKM. CDR3 length: 14 amino acids. Losses at the gene ends were 3 bases for V and 7 bases for J; bases not matched to a gene: 4. CDR3 in amino acids: CASSFGTGSNIQYF. The CDR3 nucleotides are TGTGCCAGCAGTTTCGGGACAGGGTCGAACATTCAGTACTTC.

This clonotype was seen a handful of times. The chain recombines TRBV6-2 or TRBV6-3 with TRBJ2-1; the D is unclear. There are 14 residues in the CDR3. Germline lookup yields CDR1 MNHEY and CDR2 SVGEGT. The V end was cut by 2 bases, the J end by 15 bases, with 20 bases between. CDR3 residues: CASSYAWQSGRPFF. The DNA for the CDR3 is TGTGCCAGCAGTTACGCCTGGCAGTCGGGCCGTCCGTTCTTC.

The CDR3 protein is CASSPGPYDSPLHF. CDR3 coding DNA: TGCGCCAGCAGCCCGGGACCCTACGATTCACCCCTCCACTTT. The J gene is TRBJ1-6, the V gene TRBV5-1, with D possibly TRBD1 on 5 matching bases. The CDR3 is 14 residues long. Germline CDR1 and CDR2: SGHRS and YFSETQ. Trimming removed 4 bases at V and 8 bases at J, with 13 bases between.

The V and J genes are TRBV29-1 and TRBJ2-1; D remains unclear. This CDR3 is 11 amino acids long. Germline V gives CDR1 SQVTM, CDR2 ANQGSEA. Trimming removed 8 bases at V and 9 bases at J, with 14 bases between. CDR3 region: CSSRTGGEQFF. The CDR3 DNA follows: TGCAGCTCTAGAACCGGCGGTGAGCAGTTCTTC.

The chain carries TRBV7-2 and TRBJ2-1, with TRBD2 matching 8 bases. Germline lookup yields CDR1 SGHTA and CDR2 FQGNSA. This CDR3 is built from 14 residues. V gave up 7 bases and J gave up 9 bases; unmatched junction bases: 11. The CDR3: CASTTAGGLGEQFF. The CDR3 DNA is TGTGCCAGCACCACCGCGGGAGGACTTGGTGAGCAGTTCTTC.

The chain recombines TRBV3-1 with TRBJ1-2; TRBD1 agrees at 7 bases. CDR1 is LGHDT, CDR2 YNNKEL, per germline (reference sequence). Trimming cost V 1 base and J 7 bases; bases outside gene matches: 6. CDR3 size: 14 residues. The CDR3 sequence: CASSQATTGLGYTF. DNA of the CDR3: TGTGCCAGCAGCCAAGCCACGACAGGGCTTGGCTACACCTTC.

This clonotype has just one count. The CDR3, as DNA: TGCAGTGCTAGTCCGACAGGGTTTTTACCCCTCCACTTT. Amino acid sequence: CSASPTGFLPLHF. The rearrangement uses TRBV20-1 and TRBJ1-6, with 7 bases matching TRBD1. The V gene end was trimmed by 3 bases and the J gene end by 12 bases; junction bases not matched to a gene: 8. Germline V lookup: CDR1 DFQATT, CDR2 SNEGSKA (reference sequence). The CDR3 spans 13 residues.

This clonotype was observed a handful of times. The rearrangement uses TRBV7-2 and TRBJ2-5; D uncertain. Germline lookup yields CDR1 SGHTA and CDR2 FQGNSA. Deletions cut 0 bases from V and 4 bases from J, with 9 bases between. The CDR3 is 14 amino acids. Here the CDR3 DNA reads TGTGCCAGCAGCTTAGCGGGGTGGACAGAGACCCAGTACTTC. This encodes CASSLAGWTETQYF. The full variable domain, with the rest looked up from reference TRBV7-2 and TRBJ2-5, is GAGVSQSPSNKVTEKGKDVELRCDPISGHTALYWYRQSLGQGLEFLIYFQGNSAPDKSGLPSDRFSAERTGGSVSTLTIQRTQQEDSAVYLCASSLAGWTETQYFGPGTRLLVL.

This clonotype was counted a single time. The J gene is TRBJ2-7, the V gene TRBV6-6, with D unresolved. Germline CDR1 reads MNHNY; CDR2 reads SVGAGI (reference sequence). V dropped 2 bases and J dropped 1 base, with 12 bases sitting between them. The CDR3 sequence is 15 residues long. The CDR3 loop is CASSYELAQSYEQYF. CDR3 DNA: TGTGCCAGCAGTTACGAGTTAGCCCAATCCTACGAGCAGTACTTC.

The chain couples TRBV7-2 to TRBJ1-3; TRBD1 agrees at 9 bases. The V gene end was trimmed by 5 bases and the J gene end by 4 bases; junction bases not matched to a gene: 9. Germline CDR1 is SGHTA and CDR2 is FQGNSA. The CDR3 loop spans 16 amino acids. The CDR3 nucleotides are TGTGCCAGCAGCCCCCGGGACAGGGTAGCAGGAAACACCATATATTTT. Translation gives CASSPRDRVAGNTIYF.

The rearrangement joins TRBV24-1 to TRBJ2-3, with 9 bases matching TRBD1. Germline V lookup: CDR1 KGHDR, CDR2 SFDVKD. The V segment lost 7 bases and the J segment 2 bases; nucleotides outside the gene matches: 6. The CDR3 is 15 residues long. The CDR3 DNA sequence: TGTGCCACCAGCGGCGGGACAGGGTACACAGATACGCAGTATTTT. Translation gives CATSGGTGYTDTQYF.